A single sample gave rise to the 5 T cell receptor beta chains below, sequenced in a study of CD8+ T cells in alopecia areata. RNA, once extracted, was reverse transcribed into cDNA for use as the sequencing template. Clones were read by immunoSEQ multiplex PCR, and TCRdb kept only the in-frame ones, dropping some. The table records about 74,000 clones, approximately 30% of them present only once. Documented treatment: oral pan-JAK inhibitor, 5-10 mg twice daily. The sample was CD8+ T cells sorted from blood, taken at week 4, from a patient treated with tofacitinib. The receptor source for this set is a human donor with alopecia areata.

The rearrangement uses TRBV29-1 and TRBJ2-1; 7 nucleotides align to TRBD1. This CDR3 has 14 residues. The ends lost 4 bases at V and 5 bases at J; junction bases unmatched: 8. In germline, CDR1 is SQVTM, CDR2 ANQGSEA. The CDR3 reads CSVVERQGHNEQFF. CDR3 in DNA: TGCAGCGTTGTTGAAAGACAGGGCCACAATGAGCAGTTCTTC.

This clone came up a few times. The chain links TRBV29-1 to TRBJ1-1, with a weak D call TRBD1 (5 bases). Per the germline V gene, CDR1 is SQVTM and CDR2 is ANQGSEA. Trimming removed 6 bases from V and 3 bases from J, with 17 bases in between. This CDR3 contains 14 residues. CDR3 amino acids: CSVPERGRYTEAFF. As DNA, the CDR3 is TGCAGCGTCCCAGAGAGGGGCCGATACACTGAAGCTTTCTTT.

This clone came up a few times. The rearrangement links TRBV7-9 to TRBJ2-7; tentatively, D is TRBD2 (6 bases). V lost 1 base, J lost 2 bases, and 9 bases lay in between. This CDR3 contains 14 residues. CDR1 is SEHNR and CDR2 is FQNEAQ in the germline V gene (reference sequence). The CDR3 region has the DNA TGTGCCAGCAGCTTAGAGGCTAGCGCCTACGAGCAGTACTTC. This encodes CASSLEASAYEQYF. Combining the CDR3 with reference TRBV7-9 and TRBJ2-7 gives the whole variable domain DTGVSQNPRHKITKRGQNVTFRCDPISEHNRLYWYRQTLGQGPEFLTYFQNEAQLEKSRLLSDRFSAERPKGSFSTLEIQRTEQGDSAMYLCASSLEASAYEQYFGPGTRLTVT.

The CDR3 spells CASSLTSGRAGEQFF. The CDR3 nucleotides read TGTGCCAGCAGCTTGACTAGCGGGAGGGCCGGGGAGCAGTTCTTC. This chain links TRBV11-2 with TRBJ2-1; 14 bases match TRBD2. This CDR3 is 15 amino acids long. Germline V gene lookup returns CDR1 SGHAT and CDR2 FQNNGV. V lost 3 bases and J lost 10; bases outside the gene matches: 5.

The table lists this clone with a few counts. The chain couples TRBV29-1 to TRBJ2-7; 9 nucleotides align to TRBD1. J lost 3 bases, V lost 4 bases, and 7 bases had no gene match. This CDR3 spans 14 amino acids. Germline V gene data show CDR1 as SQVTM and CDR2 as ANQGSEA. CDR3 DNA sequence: TGCAGCGTTGTAGGAGGACAGGGGTTCTACGAGCAGTACTTC. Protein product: CSVVGGQGFYEQYF.